This is a list of T cell receptor beta chains from one sample in a study of shared clonotypes between healthy human individuals. Sequencing used immunoSEQ multiplex PCR; TCRdb keeps in-frame clones, though not all of them. Of some 700,000 clones listed, roughly 87% are singletons. The sequenced material came from memory CD8+ T cells from PBMCs. The source of these receptors is a man between 18 and 29 years old in good health. Some clones in this sample may be carry-over from other donors' samples. Each CDR3 is given with its conserved first and last residue. The D gene is left open where the match is weak. A clone size is listed for some rows: how often the clone was seen (once, few, many), or a class if it is expanded.

clone size: NA
D gene: NA
J gene: TRBJ2-2
V gene: TRBV11-2
CDR3 length: 14
CDR3 DNA: TGTGCCAGCAGCGGGAGGACGGGGGCCGGGGAGCTGTTTTTT
CDR3 protein: CASSGRTGAGELFF

clone size: NA
D gene: TRBD1
J gene: TRBJ1-2
V gene: TRBV5-4
CDR3 length: 13
CDR3 DNA: TGTGCCAGCAGCTGGGAGGGGACAGGGGCCTACACCTTC
CDR3 protein: CASSWEGTGAYTF

clone size: once
D gene: NA
J gene: TRBJ2-7
V gene: TRBV6-5
CDR3 length: 14
CDR3 DNA: TGTGCCAGCACCTACCGGAGGGGGCCCTACGAGCAGTACTTC
CDR3 protein: CASTYRRGPYEQYF

clone size: once
D gene: TRBD1
J gene: TRBJ1-2
V gene: TRBV10-1
CDR3 length: 16
CDR3 DNA: TGCGCCAGCAGCCCGGGACAGGGGGCGCGCGGCTATGGCTACACCTTC
CDR3 protein: CASSPGQGARGYGYTF

clone size: NA
D gene: NA
J gene: TRBJ2-5
V gene: TRBV9
CDR3 length: 13
CDR3 DNA: TGTGCCAGCAGCGTAGGGAGGCCCGAGACCCAGTACTTC
CDR3 protein: CASSVGRPETQYF

clone size: NA
D gene: NA
J gene: TRBJ2-7
V gene: TRBV28
CDR3 length: 12
CDR3 DNA: TGTGCCAGCAATCAGGGTATCTACGAGCAGTACTTC
CDR3 protein: CASNQGIYEQYF

clone size: NA
D gene: NA
J gene: TRBJ2-1
V gene: TRBV7-3
CDR3 length: 13
CDR3 DNA: TGTGCCAGCAGCTTAGACTCCTACAATGAGCAGTTCTTC
CDR3 protein: CASSLDSYNEQFF

clone size: NA
D gene: NA
J gene: TRBJ2-1
V gene: TRBV7-8
CDR3 length: 14
CDR3 DNA: TGTGCCAGCAGCCTGGGTCTATTCTACAATGAGCAGTTCTTC
CDR3 protein: CASSLGLFYNEQFF

clone size: NA
D gene: TRBD1
J gene: TRBJ2-7
V gene: TRBV19
CDR3 length: 14
CDR3 DNA: TGTGCCAGTAGTTTGGGACAGTTGAGCTACGAGCAGTACTTC
CDR3 protein: CASSLGQLSYEQYF

clone size: NA
D gene: NA
J gene: TRBJ2-7
V gene: TRBV7-8
CDR3 length: 11
CDR3 DNA: TGTGCCAGCAGCCCTGGCTACGAGCAGTACTTC
CDR3 protein: CASSPGYEQYF

clone size: NA
D gene: NA
J gene: TRBJ1-3
V gene: TRBV20-1
CDR3 length: 11
CDR3 DNA: TGCAGTACCCTCTCTGGAAACACCATATATTTT
CDR3 protein: CSTLSGNTIYF

clone size: NA
D gene: NA
J gene: TRBJ2-1
V gene: TRBV5-8
CDR3 length: 13
CDR3 DNA: TGTGCCAGCAGCCTTACTAGATACAATGAGCAGTTCTTC
CDR3 protein: CASSLTRYNEQFF

clone size: NA
D gene: TRBD2
J gene: TRBJ2-7
V gene: TRBV27
CDR3 length: 15
CDR3 DNA: TGTGCCAGCAGGAAGCGGGAGGCCCACCCTAAGGAGCAGTACTTC
CDR3 protein: CASRKREAHPKEQYF

clone size: NA
D gene: TRBD2
J gene: TRBJ2-2
V gene: TRBV14
CDR3 length: 20
CDR3 DNA: TGTGCCAGCTCTCCAGCAGCCAAGATAGGTAAACTAGCGTTAGCCGGGGAGCTGTTTTTT
CDR3 protein: CASSPAAKIGKLALAGELFF

clone size: few
D gene: NA
J gene: TRBJ2-1
V gene: TRBV6-5
CDR3 length: 13
CDR3 DNA: TGTGCCAGCAGTTACGACCTTAGAGATGAGCAGTTCTTC
CDR3 protein: CASSYDLRDEQFF

clone size: NA
D gene: NA
J gene: TRBJ1-5
V gene: TRBV4-1
CDR3 length: 15
CDR3 DNA: TGCGCCAGCAGCCAAGATTCCCGGGTCAATCAGCCCCAGCATTTT
CDR3 protein: CASSQDSRVNQPQHF

clone size: NA
D gene: TRBD1
J gene: TRBJ1-2
V gene: TRBV7-9
CDR3 length: 13
CDR3 DNA: TGTGCCAGCAGCGCCGGGACAGGGGATGGCTACACCTTC
CDR3 protein: CASSAGTGDGYTF

clone size: NA
D gene: TRBD1
J gene: TRBJ1-1
V gene: TRBV28
CDR3 length: 18
CDR3 DNA: TGTGCCAGCAGCCAGACCGCTCTCCGGGTCAGGGGGCAAACTGAAGCTTTCTTT
CDR3 protein: CASSQTALRVRGQTEAFF

clone size: NA
D gene: NA
J gene: TRBJ2-7
V gene: TRBV10-3
CDR3 length: 12
CDR3 DNA: TGTGCCACTAAAAAAACGGACTACGAGCAGTACTTC
CDR3 protein: CATKKTDYEQYF

clone size: NA
D gene: NA
J gene: TRBJ1-5
V gene: TRBV7-9
CDR3 length: 14
CDR3 DNA: TGTGCCAGCAGCTCCGTTGGGGGCAATCAGCCCCAGCATTTT
CDR3 protein: CASSSVGGNQPQHF

clone size: NA
D gene: TRBD2
J gene: TRBJ2-3
V gene: TRBV2
CDR3 length: 14
CDR3 DNA: TGTGCCCGCAGGTCGCGGGAGGTAGCAGATACGCAGTATTTT
CDR3 protein: CARRSREVADTQYF

clone size: NA
D gene: NA
J gene: TRBJ2-7
V gene: TRBV19
CDR3 length: 14
CDR3 DNA: TGTGCCAGTAGTAACCGGGCCCAGAGGGGCGAGCAGTACTTC
CDR3 protein: CASSNRAQRGEQYF

clone size: NA
D gene: NA
J gene: TRBJ2-4
V gene: TRBV28
CDR3 length: 17
CDR3 DNA: TGTGCCAGCACGATGGGACACCCAAGGGCAGCCAAAAACATTCAGTACTTC
CDR3 protein: CASTMGHPRAAKNIQYF

clone size: NA
D gene: NA
J gene: TRBJ2-7
V gene: TRBV28
CDR3 length: 14
CDR3 DNA: TGTGCCAGCAGTTTATCCGGGGTGACCTACGAGCAGTACTTC
CDR3 protein: CASSLSGVTYEQYF

clone size: NA
D gene: NA
J gene: TRBJ2-1
V gene: TRBV30
CDR3 length: 15
CDR3 DNA: TGTGCCTGGCAGGAATATGGTATCTCCTACAATGAGCAGTTCTTC
CDR3 protein: CAWQEYGISYNEQFF

clone size: few
D gene: NA
J gene: TRBJ1-5
V gene: TRBV9
CDR3 length: 15
CDR3 DNA: TGTGCCAGCAGCGTAGGAGGGCGAGGCAATCAGCCCCAGCATTTT
CDR3 protein: CASSVGGRGNQPQHF

clone size: once
D gene: TRBD2
J gene: TRBJ2-3
V gene: TRBV2
CDR3 length: 15
CDR3 DNA: TGTGCCAGCAGGGAGACTAGCGGGAGGACAGATACGCAGTATTTT
CDR3 protein: CASRETSGRTDTQYF

clone size: NA
D gene: NA
J gene: TRBJ1-1
V gene: TRBV7-6
CDR3 length: 12
CDR3 DNA: TGTGCCAGCAGCCCGGGGGGCACTGAAGCTTTCTTT
CDR3 protein: CASSPGGTEAFF

clone size: NA
D gene: NA
J gene: TRBJ2-3
V gene: TRBV27
CDR3 length: 14
CDR3 DNA: TGTGCCAGCAGCCTCCGGGAAAGCACAGATACGCAGTATTTT
CDR3 protein: CASSLRESTDTQYF

clone size: NA
D gene: NA
J gene: TRBJ2-7
V gene: TRBV28
CDR3 length: 15
CDR3 DNA: TGTGCCAGCAGTTTAGACCTCTCATCGTCCTACGAGCAGTACTTC
CDR3 protein: CASSLDLSSSYEQYF

clone size: NA
D gene: NA
J gene: TRBJ2-7
V gene: TRBV5-1
CDR3 length: 17
CDR3 DNA: TGCGCCAGCAGCTTGGGGCCCGTGCGGGACCGATCCTACGAGCAGTACTTC
CDR3 protein: CASSLGPVRDRSYEQYF

clone size: NA
D gene: NA
J gene: TRBJ2-1
V gene: TRBV9
CDR3 length: 16
CDR3 DNA: TGTGCCAGCAGCGTATCCGGGGCAAGCTATTACAATGAGCAGTTCTTC
CDR3 protein: CASSVSGASYYNEQFF

clone size: NA
D gene: NA
J gene: TRBJ2-1
V gene: TRBV7-9
CDR3 length: 13
CDR3 DNA: TGTGCCAGCAGCTTGGGGGTCAGCAATGAGCAGTTCTTC
CDR3 protein: CASSLGVSNEQFF

clone size: NA
D gene: NA
J gene: TRBJ2-1
V gene: TRBV18
CDR3 length: 15
CDR3 DNA: TGTGCCAGCTCCCCAGGGGTCAGGTCCTACAATGAGCAGTTCTTC
CDR3 protein: CASSPGVRSYNEQFF

clone size: NA
D gene: TRBD1
J gene: TRBJ2-1
V gene: TRBV9
CDR3 length: 15
CDR3 DNA: TGTGCCAGCAGCGTAAGACAGGGAAGGACATATGAGCAGTTCTTC
CDR3 protein: CASSVRQGRTYEQFF

clone size: NA
D gene: NA
J gene: TRBJ1-5
V gene: TRBV4-1
CDR3 length: 17
CDR3 DNA: TGCGCCAGCAGCCAAGAAGGGGGAAAACATGCAATCCAGCCCCAGCATTTT
CDR3 protein: CASSQEGGKHAIQPQHF

clone size: NA
D gene: NA
J gene: TRBJ1-5
V gene: TRBV11-2
CDR3 length: 15
CDR3 DNA: TGTGCCAGCAGCTTAGGGTCGAGTGGCAATCAGCCCCAGCATTTT
CDR3 protein: CASSLGSSGNQPQHF